This T cell receptor beta chain derives from a study of T-cell reconstitution after alpha-beta-depleted transplantation in children. General study findings and limits: The main origin of T-cell counts and diversity one year after transplant was newly produced T cells. Recipient T cells and thymic progenitors that survived were the source of the high TCRbeta diversity seen at day 60 in some patients.

Preparation of the TCRbeta library used unique molecular identifiers. Using its own MiXCR run on the PCR reads, TCRdb lists one record per CDR3 protein. Of approximately 230,000 distinct CDR3 sequences listed, about 25% are singletons. Concerning this clonotype: Its antigen remains unidentified.

This CDR3 comprises 13 residues. V lost 6 bases and J lost 5; bases outside the gene matches: 6. Germline CDR1 reads DFQATT; CDR2 reads SNEGSKA (reference sequence). The source is a girl aged 2-10 years with Fanconi anemia, due to receive a stem cell transplant. Sequenced material: PBMCs, taken before TCRalphabeta/CD19-depleted stem cell transplant. V gene TRBV20-1 combines with J gene TRBJ2-5; 10 positions match TRBD2. The CDR3, as DNA: TGCAGTGCACCGACTAGCGGGTTGGAGACCCAGTACTTC. Translated: CSAPTSGLETQYF.